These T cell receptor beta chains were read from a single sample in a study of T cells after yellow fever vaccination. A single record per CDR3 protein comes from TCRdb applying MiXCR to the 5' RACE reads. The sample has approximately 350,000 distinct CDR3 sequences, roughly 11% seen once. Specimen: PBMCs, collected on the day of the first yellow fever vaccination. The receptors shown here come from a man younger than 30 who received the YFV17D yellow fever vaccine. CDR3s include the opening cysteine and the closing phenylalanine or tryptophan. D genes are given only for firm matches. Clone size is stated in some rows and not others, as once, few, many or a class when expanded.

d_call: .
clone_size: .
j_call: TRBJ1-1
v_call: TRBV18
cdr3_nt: TGTGCCAGCTCACCACCTTGGGGGCAAGCCAGCACTGAAGCTTTCTTT
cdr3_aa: CASSPPWGQASTEAFF

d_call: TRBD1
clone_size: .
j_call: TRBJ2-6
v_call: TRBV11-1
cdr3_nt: TGTGCCAGCAGCCGCGCGACAGGGAATAACGCTGGGGCCAACGTCCTGACTTTC
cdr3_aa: CASSRATGNNAGANVLTF

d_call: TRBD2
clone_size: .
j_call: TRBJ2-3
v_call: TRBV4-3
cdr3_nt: TGCGCCAGCAGCCTCGAGCGGGGGGAAACAGATACGCAGTATTTT
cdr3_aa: CASSLERGETDTQYF

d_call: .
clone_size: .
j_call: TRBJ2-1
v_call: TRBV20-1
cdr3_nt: TGCAGTGCTCCAAGGGGCCATGAGCAGTTCTTC
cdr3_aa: CSAPRGHEQFF

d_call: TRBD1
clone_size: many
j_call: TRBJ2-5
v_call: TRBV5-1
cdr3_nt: TGCGCCAGCAGCATCCACGGGACAGGGGTCCAAGAGACCCAGTACTTC
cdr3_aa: CASSIHGTGVQETQYF

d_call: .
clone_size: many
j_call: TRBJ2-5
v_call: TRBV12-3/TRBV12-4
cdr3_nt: TGTGCCAGCAGTTTACTCTCAGGGGGACTTACATTGGAGACCCAGTACTTC
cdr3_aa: CASSLLSGGLTLETQYF

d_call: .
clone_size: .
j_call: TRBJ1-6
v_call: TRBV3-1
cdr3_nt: TGTGCCAGCAGCCAAACAGGGTTTGGGAATTCACCCCTCCACTTT
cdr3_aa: CASSQTGFGNSPLHF

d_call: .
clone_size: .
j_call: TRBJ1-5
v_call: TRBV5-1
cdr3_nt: TGCGCCAGCAGCTTGTCCCACCCCAGTCAGCCCCAGCATTTT
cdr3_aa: CASSLSHPSQPQHF

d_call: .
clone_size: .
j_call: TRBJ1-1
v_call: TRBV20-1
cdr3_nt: TGCAGTGCTAGAGATGTCGGGTCAGGGGCTTTCTTT
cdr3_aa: CSARDVGSGAFF

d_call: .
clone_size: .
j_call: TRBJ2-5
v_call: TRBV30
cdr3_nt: TGTGCCTGGAGTGTTCACTCACAAGAGACCCAGTACTTC
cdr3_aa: CAWSVHSQETQYF

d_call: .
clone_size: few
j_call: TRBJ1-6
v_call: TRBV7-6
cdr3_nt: TGTGCCAGCAGCGCCCCGGGTTCACCCCTCCACTTT
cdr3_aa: CASSAPGSPLHF

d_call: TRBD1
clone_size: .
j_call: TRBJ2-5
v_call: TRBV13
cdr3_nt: TGTGCCAGCAGCTTAAAGGGACAGGCGGAGACCCAGTACTTC
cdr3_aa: CASSLKGQAETQYF

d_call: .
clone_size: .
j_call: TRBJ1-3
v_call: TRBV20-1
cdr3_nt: TGCAGTGCCCTGCCCCGGGCCCCGAGCTCTGGAAACACCATATATTTT
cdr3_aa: CSALPRAPSSGNTIYF

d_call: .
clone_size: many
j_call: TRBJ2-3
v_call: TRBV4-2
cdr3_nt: TGTGCCAGCAGCCAAGTCCTCTCAGATACGCAGTATTTT
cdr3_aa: CASSQVLSDTQYF

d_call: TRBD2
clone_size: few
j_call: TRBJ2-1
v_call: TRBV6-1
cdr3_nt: TGTGCCAGCAGTAAACTAGCGGGGGGGTACAATGAGCAGTTCTTC
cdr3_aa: CASSKLAGGYNEQFF

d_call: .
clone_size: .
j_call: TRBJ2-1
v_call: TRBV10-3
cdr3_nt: TGTGCCATCAGTGAGTCTCCCGAAGAACACAATGAGCAGTTCTTC
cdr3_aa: CAISESPEEHNEQFF

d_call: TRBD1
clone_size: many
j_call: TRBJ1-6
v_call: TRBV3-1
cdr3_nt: TGTGCCAGCAGCCAAGTGTACCAGGGGGCAGGACCCCTCCACTTT
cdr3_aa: CASSQVYQGAGPLHF

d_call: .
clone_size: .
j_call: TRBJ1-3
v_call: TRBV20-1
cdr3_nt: TGTGGCCGGGGTGACTCTGGAAACACCATATATTTT
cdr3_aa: CGRGDSGNTIYF

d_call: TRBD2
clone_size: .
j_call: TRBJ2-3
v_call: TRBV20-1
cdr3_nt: TGCAGTGCTAGAGTTGGAGGTAGCGGGGGAGTAGATACGCAGTATTTT
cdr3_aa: CSARVGGSGGVDTQYF

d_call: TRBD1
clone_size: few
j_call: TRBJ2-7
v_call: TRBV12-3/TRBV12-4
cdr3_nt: TGTGCCAGCAGTTCCCCCCGACAGGGCTCCTACGAGCAGTACTTC
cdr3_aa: CASSSPRQGSYEQYF

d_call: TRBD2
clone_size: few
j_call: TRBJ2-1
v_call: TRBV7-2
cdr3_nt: TGTGCCAGCAGCTTAGCGCGCAATAGCGGGGGAGGTGAGCAGTTCTTC
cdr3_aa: CASSLARNSGGGEQFF

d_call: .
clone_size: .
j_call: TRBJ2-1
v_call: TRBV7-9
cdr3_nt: TGTGCCAGCAGCTTTTCCTCCGCCCCCTCCTACAATGAGCAGTTCTTC
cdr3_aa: CASSFSSAPSYNEQFF

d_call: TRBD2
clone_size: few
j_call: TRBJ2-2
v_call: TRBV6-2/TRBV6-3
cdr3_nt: TGTGCCAGCCACGGCCAGCGGGGGGGCCCCGGGGAGCTGTTTTTT
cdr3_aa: CASHGQRGGPGELFF

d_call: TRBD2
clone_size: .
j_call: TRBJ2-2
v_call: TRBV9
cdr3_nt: TGTGCCAGCAGCTCGGGACTAGGATCAACCGGGGAGCTGTTTTTT
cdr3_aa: CASSSGLGSTGELFF

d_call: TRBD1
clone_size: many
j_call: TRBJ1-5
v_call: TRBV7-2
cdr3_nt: TGTGCCAGCAGCTCTGACAGGGGCGGACAGCCCCAGCATTTT
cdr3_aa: CASSSDRGGQPQHF

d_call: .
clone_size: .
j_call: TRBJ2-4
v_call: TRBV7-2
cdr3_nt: TGTGCCAGCAGCACACAAGCCCTAGTCAAAAACATTCAGTACTTC
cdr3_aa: CASSTQALVKNIQYF

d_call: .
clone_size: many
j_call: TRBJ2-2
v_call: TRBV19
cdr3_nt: TGTGCCAGTAGACACTCCGGGGAGCTGTTTTTT
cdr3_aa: CASRHSGELFF

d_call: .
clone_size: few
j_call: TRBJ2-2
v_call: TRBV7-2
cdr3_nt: TGTGCCAGCAGCCCACATACGAACACCGGGGAGCTGTTTTTT
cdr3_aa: CASSPHTNTGELFF

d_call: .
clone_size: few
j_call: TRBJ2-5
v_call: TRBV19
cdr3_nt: TGTGCCAGTAACCTTTTGGGGGCCGGGTCAGAGACCCAGTACTTC
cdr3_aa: CASNLLGAGSETQYF

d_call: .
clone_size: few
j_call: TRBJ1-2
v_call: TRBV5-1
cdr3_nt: TGCGCCAGCAGCTTGGGACAGAATGGCTACACCTTC
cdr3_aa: CASSLGQNGYTF

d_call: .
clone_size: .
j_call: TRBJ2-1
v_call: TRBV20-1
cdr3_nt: TGCAGTGCTAGAGCGGGATTGGGGTCAAGCGAGCAGTTCTTC
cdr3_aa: CSARAGLGSSEQFF

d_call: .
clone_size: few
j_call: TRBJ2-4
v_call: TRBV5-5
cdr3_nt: TGTGCCAGCAGCGCCGGGCTAGAGGGGAACATTCAGTACTTC
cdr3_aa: CASSAGLEGNIQYF